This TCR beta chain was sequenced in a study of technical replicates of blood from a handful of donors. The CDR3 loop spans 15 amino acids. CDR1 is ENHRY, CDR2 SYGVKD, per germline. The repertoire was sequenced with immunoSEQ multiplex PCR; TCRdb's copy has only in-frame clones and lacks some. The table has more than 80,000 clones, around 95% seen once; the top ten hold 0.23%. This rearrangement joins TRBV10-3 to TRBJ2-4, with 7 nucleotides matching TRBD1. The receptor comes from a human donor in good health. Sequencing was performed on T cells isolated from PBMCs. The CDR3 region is CVDCRGQYAKNIQYF. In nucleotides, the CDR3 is TGTGTCGACTGTCGGGGACAGTACGCCAAAAACATTCAGTACTTC.